The T cell receptor beta chain described here comes from a study of technical replicates of blood from a handful of donors. Repertoires were generated with immunoSEQ multiplex PCR, while TCRdb's copy carries only in-frame clones and drops some. The table shows around 62,000 clones, with 95% to 98% occurring only once. The V end lost 6 bases, the J end lost 1 base, and 11 bases lay between the germline ends. CDR3 length equals 13 residues. The germline V gene encodes CDR1 SGHKS and CDR2 YYEKEE (reference sequence). The J gene is TRBJ2-7, the V gene TRBV5-5; a possible D gene is TRBD2 (6 bases). The sample consisted of T cells isolated from PBMCs. The TCR originated in a human donor in good health. DNA of the CDR3: TGTGCCAGCATTGAGGGACTGTCCTACGAGCAGTACTTC. Protein: CASIEGLSYEQYF.